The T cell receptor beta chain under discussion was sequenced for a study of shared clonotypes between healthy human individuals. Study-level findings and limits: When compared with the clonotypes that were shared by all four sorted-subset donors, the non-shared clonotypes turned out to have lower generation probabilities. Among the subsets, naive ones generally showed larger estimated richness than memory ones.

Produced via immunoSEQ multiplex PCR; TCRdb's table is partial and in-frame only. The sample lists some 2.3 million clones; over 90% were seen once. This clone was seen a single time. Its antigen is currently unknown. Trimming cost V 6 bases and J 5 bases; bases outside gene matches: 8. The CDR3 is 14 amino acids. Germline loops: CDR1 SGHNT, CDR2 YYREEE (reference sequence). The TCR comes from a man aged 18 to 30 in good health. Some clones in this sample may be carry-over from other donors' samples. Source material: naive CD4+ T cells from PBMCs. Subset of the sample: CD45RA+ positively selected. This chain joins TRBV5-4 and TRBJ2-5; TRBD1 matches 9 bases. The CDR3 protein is CASNTGGFGETQYF. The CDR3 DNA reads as TGTGCCAGCAACACAGGGGGCTTTGGGGAGACCCAGTACTTC.